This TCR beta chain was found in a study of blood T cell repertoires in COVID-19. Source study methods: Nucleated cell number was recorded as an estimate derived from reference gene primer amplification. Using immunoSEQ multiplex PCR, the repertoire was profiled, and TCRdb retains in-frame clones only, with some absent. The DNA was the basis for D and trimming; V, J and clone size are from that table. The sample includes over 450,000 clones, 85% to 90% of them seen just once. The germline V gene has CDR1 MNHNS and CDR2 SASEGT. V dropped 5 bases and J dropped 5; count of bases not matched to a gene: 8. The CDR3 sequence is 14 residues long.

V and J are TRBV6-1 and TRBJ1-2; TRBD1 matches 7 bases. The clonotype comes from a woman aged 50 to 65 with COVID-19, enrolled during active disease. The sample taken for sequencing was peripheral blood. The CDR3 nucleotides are TGTGCCAGCAGTTCGACAGGGAGGAGGTATGGCTACACCTTC. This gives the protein CASSSTGRRYGYTF.